The 13 T cell receptor beta chains presented below share a single source sample, sequenced in a study of blood T cell repertoires in COVID-19. TCRdb's table, derived via immunoSEQ multiplex PCR, lists solely in-frame clones and lacks some. Of some 410,000 clones in the sample, approximately 87% are singletons; the top ten hold around 0.91%. Material for sequencing was PBMCs or T cells enriched from blood (not recorded which). Receptors originate from a woman aged 25 to 39 with acute COVID-19.

This clone showed up just a few times. This rearrangement joins TRBV2 to TRBJ1-1, with unresolved D. There are 12 residues in the CDR3. The V end lost 6 bases, the J end lost 8 bases, and 13 bases lay between the germline ends. Per the germline V gene, CDR1 is SNHLY and CDR2 is FYNNEI. The CDR3 reads CASRAWAAEAFF. Written as DNA, the CDR3 is TGTGCCAGCAGGGCCTGGGCAGCCGAAGCTTTCTTT.

This rearrangement joins TRBV2 to TRBJ1-2, with 10 bases aligning to TRBD1. Germline loops: CDR1 SNHLY, CDR2 FYNNEI. The CDR3 runs 15 residues. V dropped 5 bases and J dropped 7; count of bases not matched to a gene: 10. The CDR3 here is CASSPDARDRGGYTF. CDR3 DNA sequence: TGTGCCAGCAGTCCTGACGCCCGGGACAGGGGTGGCTACACCTTC.

The chain combines TRBV5-6 with TRBJ2-5, with D maybe TRBD1 (6 bases). V lost 0 bases and J 4 bases, leaving 13 bases between the germline ends. CDR3 length equals 15 residues. CDR1 and CDR2 from the germline V gene are SGHDT and YYEEEE. The CDR3 here is CASSLGGKGGETQYF. DNA of the CDR3: TGTGCCAGCAGCTTGGGGGGTAAAGGGGGAGAGACCCAGTACTTC.

The chain recombines TRBV6-2 or TRBV6-3 with TRBJ2-7, with 7 bases identical to TRBD1. CDR1 is MNHEY, CDR2 SVGEGT, per germline. The length of the CDR3 is 15 residues. J gave up 2 bases and V 6 bases, and 10 bases lay outside the gene matches. CDR3 loop: CASSQSWDSTYEQYF. The CDR3 coding sequence is TGTGCCAGCAGCCAAAGTTGGGACAGTACCTACGAGCAGTACTTC.

V and J are TRBV14 and TRBJ2-3; D is ambiguous. The ends were cut back, 0 bases at V and 6 bases at J, with 7 bases in the middle. Germline V CDR1 and CDR2: SGHDN, FVKESK. The CDR3 consists of 13 residues. The CDR3, as DNA: TGTGCCAGCAGCCAAGATCTCGGGGATACGCAGTATTTT. As protein: CASSQDLGDTQYF.

This clone turned up a few times. The chain combines TRBV5-1 with TRBJ1-1, with TRBD1 as a possible D gene (5 bases). V was pared by 0 bases and J by 3 bases, with 12 bases between. The CDR3 extends over 15 amino acids. The V gene's germline CDR1 is SGHRS and CDR2 YFSETQ. The CDR3 DNA reads as TGCGCCAGCAGCTTGGTAGGGGATAAGGACACTGAAGCTTTCTTT. Translated: CASSLVGDKDTEAFF.

V usage is TRBV4-2 and J usage is TRBJ1-1; no clear D gene. The length of the CDR3 is 17 residues. Germline CDR1 is LGHNA and CDR2 is YNFKEQ. The ends were cut back, 0 bases at V and 5 bases at J, with 19 bases in the middle. This CDR3 reads CASSQDGAVVYQTEAFF. The CDR3 coding sequence is TGTGCCAGCAGCCAAGATGGAGCGGTAGTTTACCAGACTGAAGCTTTCTTT.

V is TRBV2 and J is TRBJ1-2, with D tentatively TRBD1 (5 bases). The CDR3 consists of 15 residues. V lost 1 base and J 4 bases, leaving 13 bases between the germline ends. CDR1 is SNHLY and CDR2 is FYNNEI in the germline V gene. The CDR3 reads CASSEGVGGPYGYTF. The CDR3 DNA follows: TGTGCCAGCAGTGAAGGGGTGGGGGGTCCCTATGGCTACACCTTC.

V is TRBV11-1 and J is TRBJ2-5; 9 bases are shared with TRBD2. V lost 3 bases to trimming and J lost 0 bases; unmatched junction nucleotides: 2. Germline V lookup: CDR1 SGHAT, CDR2 FQDESV (reference sequence). The CDR3 is 15 amino acids. The CDR3 protein is CASSFRLADQETQYF. In DNA, the CDR3 is TGTGCCAGCAGCTTCAGACTAGCGGACCAAGAGACCCAGTACTTC.

The chain recombines TRBV10-2 with TRBJ2-3; TRBD1 agrees at 9 bases. CDR3 size: 16 residues. J was trimmed by 1 base and V by 5 bases; bases with no gene match: 7. CDR1 and CDR2 from the germline V gene are WSHSY and SAAADI. Here the CDR3 DNA reads TGCGCCAGCAGTCTACAGGGGGCATTTGGCACAGATACGCAGTATTTT. Translated: CASSLQGAFGTDTQYF.

This clone was counted between two and nine times. V gene TRBV24-1 combines with J gene TRBJ2-1; D might be TRBD2 (5 bases). The CDR3 has 14 amino acids. Germline V CDR1 and CDR2: KGHDR, SFDVKD. V dropped 4 bases and J dropped 4 bases, with 10 bases sitting between them. The CDR3 DNA is TGTGCCACCAGTGAGCGTGAGCGGTACAATGAGCAGTTCTTC. It specifies CATSERERYNEQFF.

A few counts support this clone. This chain uses TRBV6-5 with TRBJ1-2; 8 nucleotides match TRBD1. The V segment lost 2 bases and the J segment 8 bases; nucleotides outside the gene matches: 4. Germline loops: CDR1 MNHEY, CDR2 SVGAGI. This CDR3 comprises 13 residues. The CDR3 sequence: CASSYGDRGGYTF. The CDR3 DNA reads as TGTGCCAGCAGTTACGGTGACAGGGGAGGCTACACCTTC.

The chain recombines TRBV12-2 with TRBJ1-4; the table's D gene call, TRBD1, was not cross checked with the DNA. TRBV12-2 is assigned pseudogene status. CDR3 length equals 21 residues. The CDR3 nucleotides are TGTGCAAGTCGCTTAGCCTTTTTCCGGGACAGGGGTGGGCGAACTAATGAAAAACTGTTTTTT. It yields the protein CASRLAFFRDRGGRTNEKLFF.